Below, one T cell receptor (beta chain) is given with its context. This clonotype has just a few counts. Its antigen specificity is not known. Per-base qualities were not stored, and no clone one base away is much larger. V and J are truncated by 1 base and 0 bases respectively, leaving an intervening sequence of 18 bases. CDR1 MGHRA and CDR2 YSYEKL were looked up in the germline V gene. The CDR3 runs 18 residues from the cysteine to the phenylalanine. Only CDR3 DNA remains: 54 bases, in frame from the first base. The instrument given in TCRdb is Illumina HiSeq 1500. The raw public data were reprocessed by TCRdb itself: fastp quality trimming at Q25, MiXCR clonotype calling, in-frame beta chains only. Identical CDR3 protein sequences are pooled into one entry, listed with their most common genes and DNA. Across this sample there are fewer than 550,000 distinct CDR3 sequences, with roughly a third seen only once. The ten top clones hold around 15% of the sample.

This entry is derived from a study of T cell repertoires in cytomegalovirus infection (dated by TCRdb to about 2019). For context, the study as a whole: Donor HLA type was relevant to the analysis, as public TCR beta signatures indicated carriage of CMV infection together with the matching HLA type. General conclusions and limits of the study: Carriers of CMV infection plus the relevant HLA type were discriminated by the cumulative frequency of public TCR beta family members in the study cohort and in an independent roughly 340-donor cohort. The ex vivo response was dominated by HLA-C-restricted CMV-specific TCR beta clonotypes, which also provided the single most frequent clonotype in two of eight donors.

The chain employs TRBV4-1 and TRBJ2-5, and possibly TRBD2, on 5 matching bases. The sequenced sample was PBMCs. The TCR sequence derives from a human donor in good health (CMV status not recorded). Some clones in this sample may be carry-over from other donors' samples. Here is the DNA: TGCGCCAGCAGCCAAGCATGGCCAGCGGCGCTAGACCAAGAGACCCAGTACTTC. Its translation reads: CASSQAWPAALDQETQYF.